This entry lists 20 T cell receptor beta chains sequenced from one sample in a study of T cell clonality in common variable immunodeficiency. The study, taken as a whole, reports: Fewer deletions and N-nucleotide insertions were reportedly seen in common variable immunodeficiency TCR beta sequences.

TCRdb's copy holds only in-frame clones and misses some; the assay was immunoSEQ multiplex PCR. The record shows some 25,000 clones for this sample, with no singletons present. The antigens these receptors bind are not known. The sample was peripheral blood mononuclear cells. These TCRs come from a human donor with common variable immunodeficiency.

This CDR3 is CASSPQEFRGSGNTIYF. The DNA read from the CDR3 is TGTGCCAGCTCACCTCAGGAGTTTCGGGGCTCTGGAAACACC. The gene calls are TRBV18 and TRBJ1-3; D gene unclear. The read gets to within 3 residues of the CDR3 end, and the germline J gene fills in the rest. V lost 3 bases and J lost 0, with 15 bases in between. Germline V gives CDR1 KGHSH, CDR2 LQKENI. This CDR3 has 17 residues. Full variable domain (remainder filled in from reference TRBV18 and TRBJ1-3): NAGVMQNPRHLVRRRGQEARLRCSPMKGHSHVYWYRQLPEEGLKFMVYLQKENIIDESGMPKERFSAEFPKEGPSILRIQQVVRGDSAAYFCASSPQEFRGSGNTIYFGEGSWLTVV.

Details on this clone: The read stops 3 residues short of the end of the CDR3; the missing end is completed from the germline J gene. This chain joins TRBV7-9 and TRBJ2-7, with D maybe TRBD1 (5 bases). Trimming shortened V by 3 bases and J by 2 bases, and 8 bases separated the two germline ends. The CDR3 runs 13 residues. CDR1 is SEHNR and CDR2 is FQNEAQ in the germline V gene (reference sequence). Partial CDR3 DNA: TGTGCCAGCAGCTTCGAAGGGGCCTACGAG. Protein: CASSFEGAYE. The CDR3, in full, reads CASSFEGAYEQYF.

The sample holds a few counts of this clone. The CDR3 end is not reached by the read, which stops 3 residues before it; the germline J gene fills it in. V is TRBV5-6 and J is TRBJ2-7, with TRBD2 matching over 9 bases. Germline V gives CDR1 SGHDT, CDR2 YYEEEE. The junction had 7 bases not matched to a gene; V was cut back by 7 bases and J by 2 bases. The CDR3 covers 14 residues. The CDR3 DNA, read in part, is TGTGCCAGCGGTAGCGGGAGCTGGGCCTACGAG. Translation gives CASGSGSWAYE. The CDR3 as a whole reads CASGSGSWAYEQYF.

This clone was seen only a few times. The read terminates 3 residues before the CDR3 end, so the remaining end is supplied by the germline J gene. This chain connects TRBV5-1 to TRBJ2-7, with 9 nucleotides matching TRBD2. This CDR3 comprises 16 residues. V shed 4 bases and J 0 bases; nucleotides not matched to a gene: 8. From germline, CDR1 is SGHRS and CDR2 YFSETQ. The CDR3 DNA, read in part, is TGCGCCAGCAGCCTGGGGGCTAGCGGGAACTCCTACGAG. It is translated as CASSLGASGNSYE. The whole CDR3 reads CASSLGASGNSYEQYF.

As regards this clone: The read terminates 3 residues before the CDR3 end, so the remaining end is supplied by the germline J gene. The chain is built from TRBV30 and TRBJ1-2; 9 nucleotides agree with TRBD1. The CDR3 runs to 15 residues. Germline values: CDR1 GTSNPN, CDR2 SVGIG (reference sequence). The V segment lost 4 bases and the J segment 6 bases; nucleotides outside the gene matches: 12. CDR3: CAWTGQGVYWNGYTF. Incomplete CDR3 DNA: TGTGCCTGGACGGGACAGGGCGTGTATTGGAATGGC.

This clone was detected a few times. The CDR3 goes on 3 residues after the read ends, and that part is filled in from the germline J gene. V and J are TRBV6-1 and TRBJ2-5; tentatively, D is TRBD1 (6 bases). The CDR3 is 13 residues long. Germline assignment: CDR1 MNHNS and CDR2 SASEGT. V lost 2 bases and J 7 bases, leaving 11 bases between the germline ends. The sequenced CDR3 bases are TGTGCCAGCAGTGAAAATGTAGGGGGGACC. Protein product: CASSENVGGT. The full CDR3 reads CASSENVGGTQYF.

On this clone: The read comes to an end 3 residues before the CDR3 does, leaving the germline J gene to fill in the end. The sample holds other DNA sequences that translate to the same CDR3. The chain joins TRBV30 to TRBJ1-5, with a tentative D call TRBD1 (5 bases). Germline V gene lookup returns CDR1 GTSNPN and CDR2 SVGIG (reference sequence). V lost 0 bases and J lost 5, with 8 bases in between. The CDR3 consists of 13 residues. The CDR3 spells CAWSVGLDQPQHF. The CDR3 bases that were read are TGTGCCTGGAGTGTGGGGCTCGATCAGCCC.

This clone turned up a few times. The read ends 3 residues before the CDR3 terminus; that terminus is restored from the germline J gene. This sequence joins TRBV11-2 and TRBJ2-7; D is uncertain. This CDR3 is 15 amino acids long. V lost 0 bases and J 0 bases, leaving 9 bases between the germline ends. Germline CDR1 SGHAT, CDR2 FQNNGV. The CDR3 bases that were read are TGTGCCAGCAGCTTAGATCCCGCGTTCTCCTACGAG. It yields the protein CASSLDPAFSYE. The entire CDR3 protein reads CASSLDPAFSYEQYF.

Points on this clone: Coverage ceases 3 residues before the CDR3 finishes, and the germline J gene fills in the end. Other DNA variants within this sample encode the same CDR3. V is TRBV11-3 and J is TRBJ2-2; TRBD1 matches at 9 bases. V lost 5 bases to trimming and J lost 6 bases; unmatched junction nucleotides: 7. CDR3 length: 15 residues. CDR1 is SGHNT, CDR2 YENEEA, per germline. The sequenced part of the CDR3 DNA is TGTGCCAGCAGCCCGGGACAGGGAAGGTCCGGGGAG. Protein: CASSPGQGRSGE. The full CDR3 is CASSPGQGRSGELFF.

This clone was observed a handful of times. Coverage ceases 3 residues before the CDR3 finishes, and the germline J gene fills in the end. The rearrangement joins TRBV20-1 to TRBJ2-7; a possible D gene is TRBD1 (5 bases). Germline loops: CDR1 DFQATT, CDR2 SNEGSKA (reference sequence). The CDR3 is made up of 15 amino acids. Trimming took 3 bases from V and 3 from J, leaving 18 bases between them. The CDR3 reads CSARNPGRDLYEQYF. The DNA read from the CDR3 is TGCAGTGCTAGGAACCCCGGCAGGGATCTCTACGAG.

This clone has a handful of counts. The read falls 3 residues short of the CDR3 end, and the missing part is taken from the germline J gene. This chain uses TRBV7-6 with TRBJ2-2; D is unclear. Per the germline V gene, CDR1 is SGHVS and CDR2 is FNYEAQ. The CDR3 is 17 residues long. Trimming took off 5 bases at V and 1 base at J, with 17 bases between the two ends. The CDR3 bases that were read are TGTGCCAGCAGCCCAGTTGGGCCAGAGCTGAACACCGGGGAG. Protein product: CASSPVGPELNTGE. The CDR3 in full is CASSPVGPELNTGELFF.

Turning to this clone: The read ends 3 residues early relative to the CDR3; the germline J gene fills the gap. The genes are TRBV5-1 and TRBJ2-7, with TRBD2 identical over 14 bases. This CDR3 spans 17 amino acids. V shed 4 bases and J 4 bases; nucleotides not matched to a gene: 10. Germline CDR1 is SGHRS and CDR2 is YFSETQ. CDR3 DNA, as far as it was read: TGCGCCAGCAGCCGTCGACTAGCGGGAGGGGATCATTACGAG. Encoded protein: CASSRRLAGGDHYE. The CDR3 in its entirety is CASSRRLAGGDHYEQYF.

There are a few counts of this clone. Read coverage stops 3 residues before the CDR3 terminus; the germline J gene supplies the remainder. The J gene is TRBJ2-3, the V gene TRBV2, with 7 bases lining up with TRBD2. CDR1 is SNHLY and CDR2 is FYNNEI in the germline V gene. The V segment lost 6 bases and the J segment 1 base; nucleotides outside the gene matches: 7. The CDR3 runs 15 residues. CDR3 DNA (partial): TGTGCCAGCAGGGGGAGCGGGGCTCGCACAGATACG. Amino acid sequence: CASRGSGARTDT. The CDR3 in full is CASRGSGARTDTQYF.

This clone occurred many times. The read halts 3 residues ahead of the CDR3 end, with the missing end drawn from the germline J gene. This chain uses TRBV20-1 with TRBJ1-2; D is undetermined. V lost 8 bases and J 4 bases, leaving 20 bases between the germline ends. The V gene's germline CDR1 is DFQATT and CDR2 SNEGSKA (reference sequence). This CDR3 is 14 amino acids long. The CDR3 here is CSSPTEYSIYGYTF. The covered CDR3 bases are TGCAGTTCCCCTACCGAGTACAGTATCTATGGC.

This clone was observed a handful of times. The read ends 3 residues before the CDR3 terminus; that terminus is restored from the germline J gene. The chain employs TRBV5-1 and TRBJ2-7; TRBD1 matches at 8 bases. Unmatched junction bases numbered 5, after V lost 0 bases and J lost 3 bases. There are 15 residues in the CDR3. The germline V gene encodes CDR1 SGHRS and CDR2 YFSETQ. CDR3 DNA, as far as it was read: TGCGCCAGCAGCTTGGGTGGGACAGGTTACTACGAG. Protein sequence: CASSLGGTGYYE. The CDR3 in full is CASSLGGTGYYEQYF.

A remark on this clone: Sequencing ends 3 residues short of the CDR3 end; the germline J gene provides the rest. V is TRBV6-2 or TRBV6-3 and J is TRBJ2-7; 8 bases fit TRBD2. Germline assignment: CDR1 MNHEY and CDR2 SVGEGT. The CDR3 covers 13 residues. After removal of 6 bases from V and 2 bases from J, the junction contained 3 bases not matched to a gene. This CDR3 reads CASRPGLAYEQYF. The part of the CDR3 DNA that was read is TGTGCCAGCAGACCGGGACTAGCCTACGAG.

In this sample, this clone turned up a few times. The DNA ends 3 residues before the CDR3 does, and the rest of the CDR3 is filled in from the germline J gene. The chain joins TRBV19 to TRBJ1-5; D is unresolved. V was trimmed by 3 bases and J by 6 bases, leaving 12 bases between them. The CDR3 runs 14 residues. Germline lookup yields CDR1 LNHDA and CDR2 SQIVND (reference sequence). CDR3: CASSIDIFGQPQHF. The DNA read from the CDR3 is TGTGCCAGTAGTATCGACATTTTCGGTCAGCCC.

This clone came up a few times. CDR3: CASSPQGSAANEKLFF. The part of the CDR3 DNA that was read is TGTGCCAGCAGCCCGCAGGGTTCCGCGGCTAATGAAAAA. V is TRBV2 and J is TRBJ1-4; TRBD1 might be the D (5 bases). The read gets to within 3 residues of the CDR3 end, and the germline J gene fills in the rest. V gave up 6 bases and J gave up 3 bases, with 17 bases separating them. This CDR3 spans 16 amino acids. The germline CDR1 and CDR2 sequences are SNHLY and FYNNEI. The entire variable domain, with the rest obtained from reference TRBV2 and TRBJ1-4, is as follows: EPEVTQTPSHQVTQMGQEVILRCVPISNHLYFYWYRQILGQKVEFLVSFYNNEISEKSEIFDDQFSVERPDGSNFTLKIRSTKLEDSAMYFCASSPQGSAANEKLFFGSGTQLSVL.

This clone was seen more than once but under ten times. The read terminates 3 residues ahead of where the CDR3 ends, so the germline J gene completes it. This chain joins TRBV30 and TRBJ1-5; D not resolved. This CDR3 comprises 13 residues. Per germline, CDR1 GTSNPN and CDR2 SVGIG (reference sequence). Trimming removed 0 bases at V and 7 bases at J, with 10 bases between. The chain's CDR3 is CAWSVDPRQPQHF. The DNA read from the CDR3 is TGTGCCTGGAGTGTAGACCCTAGGCAGCCC.

A note on this clone: The read gets to within 3 residues of the CDR3 end, and the germline J gene fills in the rest. V usage is TRBV18 and J usage is TRBJ1-1; D perhaps matches TRBD1 (6 bases). The CDR3 length is 16 residues. Trimming cost V 3 bases and J 1 base, with 15 bases left between them. Germline assignment: CDR1 KGHSH and CDR2 LQKENI. CDR3 sequence reads: CASSPLVTGQNTEAFF. CDR3 DNA, as far as it was read: TGTGCCAGCTCACCCCTCGTCACGGGACAGAACACTGAA.